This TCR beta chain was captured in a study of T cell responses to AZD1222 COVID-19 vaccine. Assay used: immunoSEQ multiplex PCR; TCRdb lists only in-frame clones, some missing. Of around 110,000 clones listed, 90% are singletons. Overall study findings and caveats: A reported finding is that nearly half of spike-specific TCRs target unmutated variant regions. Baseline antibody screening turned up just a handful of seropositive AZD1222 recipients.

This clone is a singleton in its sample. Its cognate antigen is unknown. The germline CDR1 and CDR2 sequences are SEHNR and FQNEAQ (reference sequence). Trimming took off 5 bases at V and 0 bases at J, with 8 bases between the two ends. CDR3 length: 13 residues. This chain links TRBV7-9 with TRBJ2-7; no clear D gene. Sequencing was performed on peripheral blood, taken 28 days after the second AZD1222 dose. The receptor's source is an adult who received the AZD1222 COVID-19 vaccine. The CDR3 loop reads CASSRPGSYEQYF. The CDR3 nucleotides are TGTGCCAGCAGCCGACCCGGCTCCTACGAGCAGTACTTC.